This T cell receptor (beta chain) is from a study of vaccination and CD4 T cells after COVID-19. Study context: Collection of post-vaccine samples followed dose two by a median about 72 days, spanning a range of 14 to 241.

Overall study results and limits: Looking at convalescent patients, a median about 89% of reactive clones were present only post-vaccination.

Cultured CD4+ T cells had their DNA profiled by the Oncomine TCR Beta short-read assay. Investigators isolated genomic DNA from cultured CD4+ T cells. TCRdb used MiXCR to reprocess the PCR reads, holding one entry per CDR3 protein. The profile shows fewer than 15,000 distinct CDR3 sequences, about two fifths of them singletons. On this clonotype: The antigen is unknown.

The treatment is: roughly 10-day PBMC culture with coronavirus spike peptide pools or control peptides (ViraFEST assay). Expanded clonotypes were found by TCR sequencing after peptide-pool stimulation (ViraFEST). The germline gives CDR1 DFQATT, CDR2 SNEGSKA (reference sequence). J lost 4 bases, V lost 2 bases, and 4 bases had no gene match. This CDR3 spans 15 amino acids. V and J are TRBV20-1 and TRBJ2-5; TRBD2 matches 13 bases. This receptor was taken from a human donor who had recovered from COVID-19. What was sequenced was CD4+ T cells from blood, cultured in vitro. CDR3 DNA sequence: TGCAGTGCTAGAACTAGCGGGGGGGGGATAGAGACCCAGTACTTC. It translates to CSARTSGGGIETQYF.